In this sample, the clone carrying this TCR beta chain turned up a few times. Its antigen is not identified. Each CDR3 protein is one row after TCRdb ran MiXCR on the reads. The sample shows more than 200,000 distinct CDR3 sequences, 9.1% of them seen only once. The data were obtained in a study of T cell repertoires in cytomegalovirus infection. Study context: Indications came from public TCR beta signatures; they pointed to CMV infection and to a matching HLA type. Points from the study as a whole: Across the ex vivo response, the dominant clonotypes were HLA-C-restricted CMV-specific TCR beta clonotypes. Carriers of CMV and the relevant HLA type were discriminated by public TCR beta frequency.

CDR3 length: 15 amino acids. Trimming left V 6 bases short and J 5 bases short, with 19 bases between. Germline loops: CDR1 SEHNR, CDR2 FQNEAQ (reference sequence). The rearrangement joins TRBV7-9 to TRBJ2-5; possibly TRBD1 or TRBD2 for D (6 bases each). The sequence derives from a human donor in good health (CMV status not recorded). Some clones in this sample may be carry-over from other donors' samples. The specimen sequenced was PBMCs. CDR3 amino acids: CASRASRGQGETQYF. For the CDR3, the DNA is TGTGCCAGCAGGGCTTCCCGGGGGCAGGGGGAGACCCAGTACTTC.